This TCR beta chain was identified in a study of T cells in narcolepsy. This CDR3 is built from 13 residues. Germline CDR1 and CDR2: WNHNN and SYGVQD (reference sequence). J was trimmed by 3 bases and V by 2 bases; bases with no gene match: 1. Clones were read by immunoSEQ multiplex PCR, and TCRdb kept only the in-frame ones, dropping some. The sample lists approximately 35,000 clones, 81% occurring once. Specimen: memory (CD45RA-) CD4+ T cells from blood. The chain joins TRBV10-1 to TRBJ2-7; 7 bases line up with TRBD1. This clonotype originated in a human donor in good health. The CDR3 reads CASSEGQVYEQYF. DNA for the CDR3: TGCGCCAGCAGTGAGGGACAGGTCTACGAGCAGTACTTC.